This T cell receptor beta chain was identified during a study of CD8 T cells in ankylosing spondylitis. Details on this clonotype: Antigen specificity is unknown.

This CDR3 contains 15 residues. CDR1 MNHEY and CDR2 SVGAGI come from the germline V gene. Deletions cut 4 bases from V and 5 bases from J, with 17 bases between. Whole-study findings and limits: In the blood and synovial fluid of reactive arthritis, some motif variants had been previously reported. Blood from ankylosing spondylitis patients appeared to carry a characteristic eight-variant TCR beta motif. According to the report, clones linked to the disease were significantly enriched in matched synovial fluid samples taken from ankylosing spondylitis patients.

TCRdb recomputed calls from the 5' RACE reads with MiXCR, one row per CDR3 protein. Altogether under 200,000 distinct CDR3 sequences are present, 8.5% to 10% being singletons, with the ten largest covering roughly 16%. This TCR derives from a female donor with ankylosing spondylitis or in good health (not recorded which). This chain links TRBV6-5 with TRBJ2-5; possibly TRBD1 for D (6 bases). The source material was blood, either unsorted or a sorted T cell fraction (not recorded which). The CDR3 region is CASSSDTGLWETQYF. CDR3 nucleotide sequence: TGTGCCAGCAGTTCCGACACAGGGTTGTGGGAGACCCAGTACTTC.